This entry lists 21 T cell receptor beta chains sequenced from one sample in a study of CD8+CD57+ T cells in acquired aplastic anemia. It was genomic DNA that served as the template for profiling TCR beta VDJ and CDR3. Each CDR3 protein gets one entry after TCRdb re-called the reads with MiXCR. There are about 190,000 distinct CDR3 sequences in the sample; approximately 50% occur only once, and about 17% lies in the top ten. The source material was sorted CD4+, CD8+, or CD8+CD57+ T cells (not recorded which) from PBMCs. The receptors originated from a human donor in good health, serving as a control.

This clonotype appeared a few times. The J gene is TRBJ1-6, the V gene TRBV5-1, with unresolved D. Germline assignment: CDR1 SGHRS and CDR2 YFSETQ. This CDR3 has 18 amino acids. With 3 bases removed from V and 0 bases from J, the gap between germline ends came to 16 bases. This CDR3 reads CASSSDTLGHSYNSPLHF. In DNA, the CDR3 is TGCGCCAGCAGCTCAGATACCCTAGGGCACTCCTATAATTCACCCCTCCACTTT.

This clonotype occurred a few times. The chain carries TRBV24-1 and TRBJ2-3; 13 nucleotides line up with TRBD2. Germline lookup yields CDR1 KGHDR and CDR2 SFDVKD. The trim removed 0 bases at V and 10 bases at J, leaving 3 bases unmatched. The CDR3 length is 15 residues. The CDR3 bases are TGTGCCACCAGTGATTTGCCGACTAGCGGGGGGCCGCAGTATTTT. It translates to CATSDLPTSGGPQYF.

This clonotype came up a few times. Here the CDR3 reads CASSIGTGETQYF. CDR3 coding DNA: TGTGCCAGTAGTATAGGAACAGGGGAGACCCAGTACTTC. The genes are TRBV19 and TRBJ2-5, with D perhaps TRBD1 (6 bases). The V end lost 1 base, the J end lost 5 bases, and 8 bases lay between the germline ends. CDR1 and CDR2 (germline): LNHDA, SQIVND (reference sequence). This CDR3 is built from 13 residues.

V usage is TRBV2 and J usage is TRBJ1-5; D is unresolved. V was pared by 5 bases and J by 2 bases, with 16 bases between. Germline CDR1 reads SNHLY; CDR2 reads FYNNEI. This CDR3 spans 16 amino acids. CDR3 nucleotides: TGTGCCAGCAGTCCGTTGGGAGTAGTAGGCAATCAGCCCCAGCATTTT. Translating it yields CASSPLGVVGNQPQHF. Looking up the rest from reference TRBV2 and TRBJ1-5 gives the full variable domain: EPEVTQTPSHQVTQMGQEVILRCVPISNHLYFYWYRQILGQKVEFLVSFYNNEISEKSEIFDDQFSVERPDGSNFTLKIRSTKLEDSAMYFCASSPLGVVGNQPQHFGDGTRLSIL.

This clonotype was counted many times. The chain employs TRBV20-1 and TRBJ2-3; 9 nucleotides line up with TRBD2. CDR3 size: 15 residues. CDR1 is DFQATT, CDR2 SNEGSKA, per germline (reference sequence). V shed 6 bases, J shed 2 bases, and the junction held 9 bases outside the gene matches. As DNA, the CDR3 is TGCAGTGCAGGTCGGGCTAGCGGGGACACAGATACGCAGTATTTT. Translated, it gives CSAGRASGDTDTQYF.

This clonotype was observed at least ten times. The CDR3 sequence: CASSLAPGGETQYF. As DNA, the CDR3 is TGTGCCAGCAGCTTAGCCCCCGGAGGAGAGACCCAGTACTTC. The rearrangement joins TRBV7-2 to TRBJ2-5; maybe TRBD2 (5 bases). Germline CDR1 is SGHTA and CDR2 is FQGNSA. The CDR3 extends over 14 amino acids. Trimming removed 0 bases from V and 4 bases from J, with 9 bases in between. The full variable domain, completed using reference TRBV7-2 and TRBJ2-5, is GAGVSQSPSNKVTEKGKDVELRCDPISGHTALYWYRQSLGQGLEFLIYFQGNSAPDKSGLPSDRFSAERTGGSVSTLTIQRTQQEDSAVYLCASSLAPGGETQYFGPGTRLLVL.

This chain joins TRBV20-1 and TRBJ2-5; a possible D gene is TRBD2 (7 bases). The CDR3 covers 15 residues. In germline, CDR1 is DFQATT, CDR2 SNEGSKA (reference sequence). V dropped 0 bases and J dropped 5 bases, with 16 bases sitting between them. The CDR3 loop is CSAREGGAYWETQYF. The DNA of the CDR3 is TGCAGTGCTAGAGAGGGGGGGGCCTACTGGGAGACCCAGTACTTC.

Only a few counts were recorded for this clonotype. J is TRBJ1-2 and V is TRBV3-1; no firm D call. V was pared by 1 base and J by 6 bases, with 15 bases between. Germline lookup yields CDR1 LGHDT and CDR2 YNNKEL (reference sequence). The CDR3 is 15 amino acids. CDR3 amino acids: CASSQGPGNRDGYTF. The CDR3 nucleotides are TGTGCCAGCAGCCAAGGGCCGGGGAATCGGGATGGCTACACCTTC. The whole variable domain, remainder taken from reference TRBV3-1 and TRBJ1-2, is DTAVSQTPKYLVTQMGNDKSIKCEQNLGHDTMYWYKQDSKKFLKIMFSYNNKELIINETVPNRFSPKSPDKAHLNLHINSLELGDSAVYFCASSQGPGNRDGYTFGSGTRLTVV.

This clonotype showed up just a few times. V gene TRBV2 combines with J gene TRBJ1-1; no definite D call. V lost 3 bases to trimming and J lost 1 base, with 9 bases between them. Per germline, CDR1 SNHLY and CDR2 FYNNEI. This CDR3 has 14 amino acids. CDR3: CASSDLVGNTEAFF. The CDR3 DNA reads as TGTGCCAGCAGTGATCTGGTCGGGAACACTGAAGCTTTCTTT.

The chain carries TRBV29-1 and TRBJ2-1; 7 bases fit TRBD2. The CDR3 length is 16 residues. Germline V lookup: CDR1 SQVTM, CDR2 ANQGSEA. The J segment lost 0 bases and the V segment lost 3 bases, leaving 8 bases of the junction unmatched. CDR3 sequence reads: CSVEGWRLASYNEQFF. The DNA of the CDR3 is TGCAGCGTTGAGGGTTGGAGACTAGCCTCCTACAATGAGCAGTTCTTC.

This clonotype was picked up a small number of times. CDR3 in DNA: TGTGCCAGCAGTGCCGGGAATTCACCCCTCCACTTT. Protein: CASSAGNSPLHF. The rearrangement uses TRBV2 and TRBJ1-6; D uncertain. CDR1 SNHLY and CDR2 FYNNEI come from the germline V gene. The CDR3 is made up of 12 amino acids. V lost 4 bases to trimming and J lost 7 bases, with 5 bases between them. Full variable domain (missing parts from reference TRBV2 and TRBJ1-6): EPEVTQTPSHQVTQMGQEVILRCVPISNHLYFYWYRQILGQKVEFLVSFYNNEISEKSEIFDDQFSVERPDGSNFTLKIRSTKLEDSAMYFCASSAGNSPLHFGNGTRLTVT.

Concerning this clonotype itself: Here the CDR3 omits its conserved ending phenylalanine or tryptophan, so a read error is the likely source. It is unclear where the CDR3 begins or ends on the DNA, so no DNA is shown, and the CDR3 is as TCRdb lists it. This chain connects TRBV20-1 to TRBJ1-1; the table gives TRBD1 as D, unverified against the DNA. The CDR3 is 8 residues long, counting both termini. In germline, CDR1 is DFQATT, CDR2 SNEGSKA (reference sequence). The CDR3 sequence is CSARRGGG.

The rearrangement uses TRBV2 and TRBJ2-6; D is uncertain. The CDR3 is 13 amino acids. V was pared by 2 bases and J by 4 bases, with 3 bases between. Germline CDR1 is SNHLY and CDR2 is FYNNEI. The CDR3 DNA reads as TGTGCCAGCAGTGAACGGGGGGCCAACGTCCTGACTTTC. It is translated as CASSERGANVLTF.

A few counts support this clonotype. The CDR3 DNA sequence: TGTGCCAGCAGTTTTGGGGGACAGACGATCTCCTACGAGCAGTACTTC. Its protein product is CASSFGGQTISYEQYF. The rearrangement links TRBV28 to TRBJ2-7, with 7 bases aligning to TRBD1. The CDR3 runs to 16 residues. CDR1 and CDR2 from the germline V gene are MDHEN and SYDVKM. V was clipped by 3 bases and J by 0 bases; unmatched bases: 8.

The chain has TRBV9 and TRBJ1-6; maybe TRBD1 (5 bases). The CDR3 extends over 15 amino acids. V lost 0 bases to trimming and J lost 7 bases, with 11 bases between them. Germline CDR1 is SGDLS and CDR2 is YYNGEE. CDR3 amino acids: CASSVGGEGNSPLHF. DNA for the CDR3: TGTGCCAGCAGCGTAGGCGGAGAGGGGAATTCACCCCTCCACTTT.

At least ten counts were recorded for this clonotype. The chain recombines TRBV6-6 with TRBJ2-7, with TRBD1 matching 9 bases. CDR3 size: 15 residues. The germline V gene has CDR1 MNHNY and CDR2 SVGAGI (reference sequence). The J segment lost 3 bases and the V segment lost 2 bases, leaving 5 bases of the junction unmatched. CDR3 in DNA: TGTGCCAGCAGTTACCCTGGGACAGGGAACTACGAGCAGTACTTC. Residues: CASSYPGTGNYEQYF.

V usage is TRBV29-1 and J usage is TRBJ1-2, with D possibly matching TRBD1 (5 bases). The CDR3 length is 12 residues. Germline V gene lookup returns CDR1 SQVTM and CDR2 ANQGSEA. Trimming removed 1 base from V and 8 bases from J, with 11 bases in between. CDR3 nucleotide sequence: TGCAGCGTTGAAGTGGCCGGGGACGGCTACACCTTC. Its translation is CSVEVAGDGYTF.

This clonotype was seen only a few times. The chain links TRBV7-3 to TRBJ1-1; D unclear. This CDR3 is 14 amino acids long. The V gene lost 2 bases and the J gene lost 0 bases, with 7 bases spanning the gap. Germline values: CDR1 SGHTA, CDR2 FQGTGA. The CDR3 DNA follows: TGTGCCAGCAGCTTAGGGGTGATGAACACTGAAGCTTTCTTT. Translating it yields CASSLGVMNTEAFF.

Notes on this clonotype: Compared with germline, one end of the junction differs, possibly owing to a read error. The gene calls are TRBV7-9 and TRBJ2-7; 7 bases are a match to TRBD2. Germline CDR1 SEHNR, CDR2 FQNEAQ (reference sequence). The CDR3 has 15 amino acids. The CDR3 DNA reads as TGTGCCAGCACCTTACGCTCTAGCGGAGGTGGCGAGCAGTACTTC. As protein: CASTLRSSGGGEQYF.

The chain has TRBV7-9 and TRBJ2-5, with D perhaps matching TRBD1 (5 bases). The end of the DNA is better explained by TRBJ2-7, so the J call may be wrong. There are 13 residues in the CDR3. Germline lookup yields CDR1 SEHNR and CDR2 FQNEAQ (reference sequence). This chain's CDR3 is CASSLELRGEQYF. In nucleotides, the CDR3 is TGTGCCAGCAGCTTAGAGTTAAGGGGCGAGCAGTACTTC.

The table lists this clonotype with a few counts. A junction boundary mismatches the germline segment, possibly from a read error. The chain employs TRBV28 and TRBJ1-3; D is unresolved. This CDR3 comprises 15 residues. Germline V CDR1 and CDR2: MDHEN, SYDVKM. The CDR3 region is CAGSTRRHSGNTIYF. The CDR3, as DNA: TGTGCCGGCAGTACAAGAAGACACTCTGGAAACACCATATATTTT.